This T cell receptor beta chain is drawn from a study of T-cell memory formation after mild COVID-19. This clonotype was seen many times. The trim removed 5 bases at V and 5 bases at J, leaving 11 bases unmatched. Germline CDR1 is DFQATT and CDR2 is SNEGSKA (reference sequence). This CDR3 is 14 amino acids long. MiXCR was run by TCRdb on the 5' RACE reads, yielding one entry per CDR3 protein. Altogether 70,000 to 100,000 distinct CDR3 sequences are present, about 15% being singletons, with the ten largest covering about two fifths. This clonotype originated in a young man who had mild COVID-19 (a few samples of this study predate the infection). Cell type and time point are not known. The material sequenced was PBMCs or a T cell subset sorted from them (not recorded which). The chain combines TRBV20-1 with TRBJ2-5, with TRBD1 matching over 7 bases. The CDR3 sequence is CSARRGSNWETQYF. The CDR3 DNA is TGCAGTGCTCGCAGGGGGAGCAATTGGGAGACCCAGTACTTC.